This T cell receptor (beta chain) was obtained from a study of T cells in Graves' hyperthyroidism and ophthalmopathy. Overall study context: Peripheral blood was collected at initial diagnosis, before any treatment.

Per germline, CDR1 KGHDR and CDR2 SFDVKD. The CDR3 loop spans 16 amino acids. Trimming took 4 bases from V and 1 from J, leaving 14 bases between them. Amplified regions were TCR beta CDR3 sequences from RNA transcripts. The HTBI set primed first-round TCR CDR3 RT-PCR. One entry per CDR3 protein, called by TCRdb with MiXCR from the multiplex PCR reads. The table has under 200,000 distinct CDR3 sequences, roughly 9.4% seen once. This clonotype has just a few counts. Material: blood. This receptor was identified in a woman under 30 with Graves' hyperthyroidism that later progressed to Graves' ophthalmopathy. The chain joins TRBV24-1 to TRBJ2-3; D remains ambiguous. The CDR3 loop is CATSEPGRKGTDTQYF. The CDR3 DNA is TGTGCCACCAGTGAGCCCGGACGGAAAGGCACAGATACGCAGTATTTT.